Presented here are 19 T cell receptor beta chains from one specimen sequenced in a study of blood T cells in healthy people across ages. The second PCR ran 7 to 11 cycles with a sample-barcoded 5' primer and J-beta primers. Each CDR3 protein gets one entry after TCRdb re-called the 5' RACE reads with MiXCR. The table shows 550,000 to 600,000 distinct CDR3 sequences, with approximately 27% occurring only once. Sequencing was carried out using blood. The receptor set was obtained from a woman between 65 and 79 years old in good health.

The rearrangement uses TRBV11-3 and TRBJ2-1; 10 bases line up with TRBD2. The CDR3 has 14 amino acids. The V gene end was trimmed by 7 bases and the J gene end by 10 bases; junction bases not matched to a gene: 10. CDR1 is SGHNT and CDR2 is YENEEA in the germline V gene. In nucleotides, the CDR3 is TGTGCCAGCAACCTATCTAGCGGGGGTAGGGAGCAGTTCTTC. It specifies CASNLSSGGREQFF.

This clonotype was detected a few times. The chain carries TRBV10-3 and TRBJ2-2; 9 bases agree with TRBD1. V trimming: 9 bases; J trimming: 4 bases; junction bases outside the gene matches: 6. The V gene's germline CDR1 is ENHRY and CDR2 SYGVKD. This CDR3 contains 14 residues. The CDR3 loop reads CAMAQGASTGELFF. CDR3 sequence (DNA): TGTGCCATGGCACAGGGGGCGAGCACCGGGGAGCTGTTTTTT.

This chain connects TRBV20-1 to TRBJ2-5; possibly TRBD2 for D (6 bases). Germline V CDR1 and CDR2: DFQATT, SNEGSKA (reference sequence). The CDR3 runs to 13 residues. V was pared by 3 bases and J by 4 bases, with 12 bases between. CDR3 residues: CSARPGTGETQYF. Here the CDR3 DNA reads TGCAGTGCTAGGCCCGGGACTGGAGAGACCCAGTACTTC.

This sequence joins TRBV27 and TRBJ2-5; no firm D call. The V gene's germline CDR1 is MNHEY and CDR2 SMNVEV (reference sequence). The CDR3 is 13 residues long. Deletions cut 3 bases from V and 3 bases from J, with 8 bases between. The CDR3 here is CASSFSQEETQYF. For the CDR3, the DNA is TGTGCCAGCAGTTTTAGTCAGGAAGAGACCCAGTACTTC.

This clonotype was counted many times. The chain has TRBV20-1 and TRBJ1-4; unclear D gene. The V gene's germline CDR1 is DFQATT and CDR2 SNEGSKA (reference sequence). V was shortened by 6 bases and J by 8 bases, with 16 bases between the two germline ends. The CDR3 totals 13 residues. The CDR3 nucleotides are TGCAGTGCCCGGCATGGGATTCGGGAAAAACTGTTTTTT. Protein product: CSARHGIREKLFF.

The chain joins TRBV7-2 to TRBJ2-3, with D perhaps being TRBD1 or TRBD2 (5 bases each). Trimming removed 8 bases from V and 4 bases from J, with 16 bases in between. This CDR3 comprises 14 residues. Germline CDR1 SGHTA, CDR2 FQGNSA. As DNA, the CDR3 is TGTGCCAGCTTCGACAGCGGACGTTCAGATACGCAGTATTTT. Translating it yields CASFDSGRSDTQYF.

The rearrangement uses TRBV3-1 and TRBJ2-1, with D uncertain. Germline assignment: CDR1 LGHDT and CDR2 YNNKEL (reference sequence). The CDR3 has 13 residues. Trimming stripped 1 base from V and 9 bases from J, with 10 bases between. The CDR3 region has the DNA TGTGCCAGCAGCCAAGGGGGTTCGATTGAGCAGTTCTTC. Protein sequence: CASSQGGSIEQFF.

The chain joins TRBV20-1 to TRBJ2-3; 9 bases line up with TRBD2. The junction had 6 bases not matched to a gene; V was cut back by 0 bases and J by 5 bases. This CDR3 contains 15 residues. Germline V CDR1 and CDR2: DFQATT, SNEGSKA (reference sequence). CDR3 loop: CSARDPSGEGDTQYF. The DNA for the CDR3 is TGCAGTGCTAGAGACCCTAGCGGGGAGGGAGATACGCAGTATTTT.

The chain uses TRBV7-2 and TRBJ2-5, with D tentatively TRBD1 (5 bases). The V and J ends lost 5 bases and 5 bases respectively, with 12 bases between them. There are 13 residues in the CDR3. Per the germline V gene, CDR1 is SGHTA and CDR2 is FQGNSA. The CDR3 DNA is TGTGCCAGCAGCGCTATGGGGCAGGAGACCCAGTACTTC. Its protein is CASSAMGQETQYF.

The gene calls are TRBV21-1 and TRBJ2-3. TRBV21-1 is a listed pseudogene. This CDR3 contains 11 residues. The CDR3: CACSARDTQYF. CDR3 DNA sequence: TGTGCCTGCAGCGCCCGAGATACGCAGTATTTT.

This clonotype showed up just a few times. The rearrangement links TRBV4-3 to TRBJ2-5; 9 bases agree with TRBD2. The germline gives CDR1 LGHNA, CDR2 YSLEER. The CDR3 loop spans 14 amino acids. The ends lost 1 base at V and 13 bases at J; junction bases unmatched: 10. The CDR3, as DNA: TGCGCCAGCAGCCAAGCCCTCGGGGGACTAGCCCCGTACTTC. Translated: CASSQALGGLAPYF.

This clonotype was recorded only once. The rearrangement uses TRBV2 and TRBJ2-5; 7 bases line up with TRBD2. The CDR3 length is 14 residues. Looked up from germline, CDR1 is SNHLY and CDR2 is FYNNEI. The V gene end was trimmed by 8 bases and the J gene end by 0 bases; junction bases not matched to a gene: 6. Written as DNA, the CDR3 is TGTGCCAGCCAACGGGGAGGGTACCAAGAGACCCAGTACTTC. It translates to CASQRGGYQETQYF. The full variable domain, completed using reference TRBV2 and TRBJ2-5, is EPEVTQTPSHQVTQMGQEVILRCVPISNHLYFYWYRQILGQKVEFLVSFYNNEISEKSEIFDDQFSVERPDGSNFTLKIRSTKLEDSAMYFCASQRGGYQETQYFGPGTRLLVL.

CDR3 sequence: CASSRRQAVMGTAFF. The DNA of the CDR3 is TGCGCCAGCAGCCGAAGACAGGCCGTAATGGGGACAGCTTTCTTT. V is TRBV5-1 and J is TRBJ1-1, with a possible D match to TRBD1 (6 bases). V was trimmed by 4 bases and J by 10 bases, leaving 23 bases between them. The CDR3 covers 15 residues. Germline-derived CDR1 and CDR2 are SGHRS and YFSETQ.

The chain recombines TRBV7-2 with TRBJ1-2, with D maybe TRBD1 (5 bases). The CDR3 is 15 amino acids. The germline gives CDR1 SGHTA, CDR2 FQGNSA. V gave up 4 bases and J gave up 7 bases, with 19 bases separating them. The CDR3 reads CASSSDRSVGGGYTF. The CDR3 DNA is TGTGCCAGCAGCTCTGACAGATCTGTTGGGGGTGGCTACACCTTC. Complete variable domain (other parts from reference TRBV7-2 and TRBJ1-2): GAGVSQSPSNKVTEKGKDVELRCDPISGHTALYWYRQSLGQGLEFLIYFQGNSAPDKSGLPSDRFSAERTGGSVSTLTIQRTQQEDSAVYLCASSSDRSVGGGYTFGSGTRLTVV.

This clonotype has only a few counts. The genes are TRBV27 and TRBJ1-1; D unclear. CDR1 is MNHEY and CDR2 is SMNVEV in the germline V gene (reference sequence). There are 14 residues in the CDR3. Trimming took off 5 bases at V and 0 bases at J, with 10 bases between the two ends. The CDR3 is CASSPGLMNTEAFF. In DNA, the CDR3 is TGTGCCAGCAGTCCCGGACTCATGAACACTGAAGCTTTCTTT.

This clonotype came up a few times. V usage is TRBV5-1 and J usage is TRBJ1-1; D is ambiguous. The CDR3 is 13 amino acids. Germline V gene sequence: CDR1 SGHRS, CDR2 YFSETQ. Trimming stripped 5 bases from V and 0 bases from J, with 8 bases between. The CDR3 sequence: CASSPAMNTEAFF. In DNA form, the CDR3 reads TGCGCCAGCAGTCCAGCTATGAACACTGAAGCTTTCTTT.

The gene calls are TRBV15 and TRBJ1-3; no clear D gene. This CDR3 spans 14 amino acids. Deletions cut 2 bases from V and 0 bases from J, with 5 bases between. Germline assignment: CDR1 LNHNV and CDR2 YYDKDF (reference sequence). CDR3 nucleotides: TGTGCCACCAGCAGAAGGTTCTCTGGAAACACCATATATTTT. It codes for CATSRRFSGNTIYF.

Only a few counts were recorded for this clonotype. This chain uses TRBV10-3 with TRBJ1-1, with D perhaps matching TRBD1 (5 bases). Trimming removed 2 bases at V and 5 bases at J, with 12 bases between. Germline V gives CDR1 ENHRY, CDR2 SYGVKD. This CDR3 is built from 14 residues. The CDR3 DNA sequence: TGTGCCATCAGTGAGCTGCAGGGAAGGACTGAAGCTTTCTTT. This sequence encodes CAISELQGRTEAFF.

The gene calls are TRBV7-2 and TRBJ2-7; 11 bases are shared with TRBD2. V dropped 5 bases and J dropped 2; count of bases not matched to a gene: 5. CDR1 and CDR2 from the germline V gene are SGHTA and FQGNSA. The CDR3 is 15 residues long. The CDR3 DNA reads as TGTGCCAGCAGCATTGTAGCGGGGGGGACCTACGAGCAGTACTTC. Residues: CASSIVAGGTYEQYF.